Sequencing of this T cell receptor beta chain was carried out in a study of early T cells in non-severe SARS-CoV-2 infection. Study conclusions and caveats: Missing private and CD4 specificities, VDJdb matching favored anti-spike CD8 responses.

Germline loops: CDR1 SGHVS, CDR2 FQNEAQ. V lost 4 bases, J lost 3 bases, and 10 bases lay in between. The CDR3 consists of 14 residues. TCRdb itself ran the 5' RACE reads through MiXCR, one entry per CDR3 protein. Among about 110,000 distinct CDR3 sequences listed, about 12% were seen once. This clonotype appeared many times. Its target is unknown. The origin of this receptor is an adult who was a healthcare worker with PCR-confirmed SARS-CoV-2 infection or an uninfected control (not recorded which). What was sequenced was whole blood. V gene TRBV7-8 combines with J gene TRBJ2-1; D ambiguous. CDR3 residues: CASSSESIYNEQFF. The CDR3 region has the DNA TGTGCCAGCAGCTCGGAAAGTATCTACAATGAGCAGTTCTTC. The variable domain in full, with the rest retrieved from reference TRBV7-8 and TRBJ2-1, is GAGVSQSPRYKVAKRGQDVALRCDPISGHVSLFWYQQALGQGPEFLTYFQNEAQLDKSGLPSDRFFAERPEGSVSTLKIQRTQQEDSAVYLCASSSESIYNEQFFGPGTRLTVL.